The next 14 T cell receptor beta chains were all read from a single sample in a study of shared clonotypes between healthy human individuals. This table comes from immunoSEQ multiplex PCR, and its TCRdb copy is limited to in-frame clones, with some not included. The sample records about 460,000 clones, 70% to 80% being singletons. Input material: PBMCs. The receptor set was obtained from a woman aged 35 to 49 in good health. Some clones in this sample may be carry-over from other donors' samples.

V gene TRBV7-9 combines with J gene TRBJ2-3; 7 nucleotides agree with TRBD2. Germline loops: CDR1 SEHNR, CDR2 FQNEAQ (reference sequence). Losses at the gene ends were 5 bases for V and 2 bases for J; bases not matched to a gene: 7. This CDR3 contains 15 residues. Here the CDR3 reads CASSRGGLPTDTQYF. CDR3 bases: TGTGCCAGCAGCCGCGGGGGACTACCCACAGATACGCAGTATTTT.

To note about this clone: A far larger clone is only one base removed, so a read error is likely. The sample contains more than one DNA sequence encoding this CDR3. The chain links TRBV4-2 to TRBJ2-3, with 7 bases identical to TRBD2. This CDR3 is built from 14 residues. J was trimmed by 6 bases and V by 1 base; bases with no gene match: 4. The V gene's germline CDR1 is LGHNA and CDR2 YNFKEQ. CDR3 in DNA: TGTGCCAGCAGCCAAGGGCGGGAGCCGGATACGCAGTATTTT. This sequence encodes CASSQGREPDTQYF.

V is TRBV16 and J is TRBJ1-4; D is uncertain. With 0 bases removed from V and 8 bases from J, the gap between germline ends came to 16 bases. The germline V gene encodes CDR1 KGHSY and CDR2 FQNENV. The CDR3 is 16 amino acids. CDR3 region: CASSQSKTLSGEKLFF. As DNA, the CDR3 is TGTGCCAGCAGCCAATCTAAGACTCTTTCGGGGGAAAAACTGTTTTTT.

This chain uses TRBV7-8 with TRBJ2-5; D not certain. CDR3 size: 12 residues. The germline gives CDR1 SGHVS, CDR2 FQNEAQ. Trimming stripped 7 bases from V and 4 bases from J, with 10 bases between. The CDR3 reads CASTGVRETQYF. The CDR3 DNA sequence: TGTGCCAGCACAGGAGTGCGAGAGACCCAGTACTTC.

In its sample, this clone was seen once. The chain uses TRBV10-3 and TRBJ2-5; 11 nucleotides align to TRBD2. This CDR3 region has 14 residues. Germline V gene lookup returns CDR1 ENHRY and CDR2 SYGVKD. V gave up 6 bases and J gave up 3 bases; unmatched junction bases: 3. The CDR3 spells CAISRLAGKETQYF. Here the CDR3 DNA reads TGTGCCATCAGCCGACTAGCGGGGAAAGAGACCCAGTACTTC.

The CDR3 sequence is CASSSLTANQETQYF. For the CDR3, the DNA is TGTGCCAGCAGCTCTTTGACAGCTAACCAAGAGACCCAGTACTTC. This chain joins TRBV5-4 and TRBJ2-5; D perhaps matches TRBD1 (5 bases). The CDR3 consists of 15 residues. The V gene lost 3 bases and the J gene lost 0 bases, with 12 bases spanning the gap. From germline, CDR1 is SGHNT and CDR2 YYREEE (reference sequence).

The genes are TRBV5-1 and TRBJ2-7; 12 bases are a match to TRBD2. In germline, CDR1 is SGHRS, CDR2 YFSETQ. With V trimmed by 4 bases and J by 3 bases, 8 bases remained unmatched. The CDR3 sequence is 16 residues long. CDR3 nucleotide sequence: TGCGCCAGCAGCCTAGGACTAGCGGGAACAAACTACGAGCAGTACTTC. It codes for CASSLGLAGTNYEQYF.

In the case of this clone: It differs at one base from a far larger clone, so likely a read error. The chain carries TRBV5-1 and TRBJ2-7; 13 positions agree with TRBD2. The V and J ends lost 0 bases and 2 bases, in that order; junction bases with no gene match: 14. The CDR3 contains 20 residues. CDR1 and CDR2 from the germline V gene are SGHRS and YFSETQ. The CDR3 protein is CASSLDWGLAGLAPTYEQYF. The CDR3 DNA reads TGCGCCAGCAGCTTGGACTGGGGACTAGCGGGACTCGCCCCCACCTACGAGCAGTACTTC.

CDR3 sequence (DNA): TGTGCCTGGAGTGGTGGGACGGGGGCGAGTTATAATTCACCCCTCCACTTT. It is translated as CAWSGGTGASYNSPLHF. This chain joins TRBV30 and TRBJ1-6, with a possible D match to TRBD1 (6 bases). From germline, CDR1 is GTSNPN and CDR2 SVGIG (reference sequence). V lost 1 base to trimming and J lost 4 bases, with 17 bases between them. There are 17 residues in the CDR3.

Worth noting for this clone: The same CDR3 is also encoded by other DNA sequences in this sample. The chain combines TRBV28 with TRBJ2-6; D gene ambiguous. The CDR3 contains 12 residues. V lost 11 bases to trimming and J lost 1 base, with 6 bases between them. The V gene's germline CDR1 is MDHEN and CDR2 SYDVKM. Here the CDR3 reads CASGSGANVLTF. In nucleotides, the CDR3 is TGTGCCTCAGGTTCTGGGGCCAACGTCCTGACTTTC.

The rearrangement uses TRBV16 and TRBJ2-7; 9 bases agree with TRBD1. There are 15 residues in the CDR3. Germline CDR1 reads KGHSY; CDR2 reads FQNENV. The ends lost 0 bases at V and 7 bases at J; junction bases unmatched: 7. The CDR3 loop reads CASSQSGTGPREQYF. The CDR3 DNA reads TGTGCCAGCAGCCAATCGGGGACAGGGCCGAGGGAGCAGTACTTC.

This CDR3 reads CASSQSRGRTGELFF. The CDR3 DNA reads TGTGCCAGCAGCCAATCCAGGGGGCGAACCGGGGAGCTGTTTTTT. The V and J genes are TRBV14 and TRBJ2-2; TRBD1 matches at 8 bases. The germline gives CDR1 SGHDN, CDR2 FVKESK. The ends lost 2 bases at V and 5 bases at J; junction bases unmatched: 4. The length of the CDR3 is 15 residues.

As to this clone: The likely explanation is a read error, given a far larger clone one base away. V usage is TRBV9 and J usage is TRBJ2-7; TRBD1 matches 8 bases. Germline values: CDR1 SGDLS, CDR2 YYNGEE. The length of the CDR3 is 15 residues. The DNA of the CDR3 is TGTACCAGCAGCGCCAGGACAGGGTTGGACCACGAGCAGTACTTC. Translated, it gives CTSSARTGLDHEQYF.

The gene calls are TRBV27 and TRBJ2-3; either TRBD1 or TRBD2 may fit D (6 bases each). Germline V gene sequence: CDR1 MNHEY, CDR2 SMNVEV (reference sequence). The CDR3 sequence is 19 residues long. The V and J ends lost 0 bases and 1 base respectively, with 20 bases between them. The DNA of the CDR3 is TGTGCCAGCAGTTTATCGGGGTATTGGAGGGGGATCCGCACAGATACGCAGTATTTT. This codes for CASSLSGYWRGIRTDTQYF.